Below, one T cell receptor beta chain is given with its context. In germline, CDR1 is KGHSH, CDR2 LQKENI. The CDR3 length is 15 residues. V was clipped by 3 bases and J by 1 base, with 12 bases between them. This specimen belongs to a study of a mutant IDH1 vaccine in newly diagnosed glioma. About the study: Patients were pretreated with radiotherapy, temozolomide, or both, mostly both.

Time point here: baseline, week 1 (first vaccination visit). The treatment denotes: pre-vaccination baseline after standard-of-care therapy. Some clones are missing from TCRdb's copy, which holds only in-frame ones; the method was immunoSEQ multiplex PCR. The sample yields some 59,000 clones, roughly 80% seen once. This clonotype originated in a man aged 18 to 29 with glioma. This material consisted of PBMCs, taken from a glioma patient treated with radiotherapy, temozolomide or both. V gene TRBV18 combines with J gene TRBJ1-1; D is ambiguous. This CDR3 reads CASSPGEVTNTEAFF. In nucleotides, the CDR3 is TGTGCCAGCTCACCGGGAGAGGTGACGAACACTGAAGCTTTCTTT.